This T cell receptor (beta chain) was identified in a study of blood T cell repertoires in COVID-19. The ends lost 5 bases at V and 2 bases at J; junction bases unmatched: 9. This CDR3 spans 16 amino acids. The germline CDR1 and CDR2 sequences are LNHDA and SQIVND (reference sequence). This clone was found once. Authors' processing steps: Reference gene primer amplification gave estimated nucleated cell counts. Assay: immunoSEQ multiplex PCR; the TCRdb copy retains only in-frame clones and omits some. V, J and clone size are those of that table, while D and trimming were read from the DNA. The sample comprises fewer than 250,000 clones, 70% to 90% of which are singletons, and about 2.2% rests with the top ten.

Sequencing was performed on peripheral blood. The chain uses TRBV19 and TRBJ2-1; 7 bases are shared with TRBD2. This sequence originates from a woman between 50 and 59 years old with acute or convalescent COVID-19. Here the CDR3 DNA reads TGTGCCAGTAGTCCCAATGGCGGGGGAACCTACAATGAGCAGTTCTTC. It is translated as CASSPNGGGTYNEQFF.